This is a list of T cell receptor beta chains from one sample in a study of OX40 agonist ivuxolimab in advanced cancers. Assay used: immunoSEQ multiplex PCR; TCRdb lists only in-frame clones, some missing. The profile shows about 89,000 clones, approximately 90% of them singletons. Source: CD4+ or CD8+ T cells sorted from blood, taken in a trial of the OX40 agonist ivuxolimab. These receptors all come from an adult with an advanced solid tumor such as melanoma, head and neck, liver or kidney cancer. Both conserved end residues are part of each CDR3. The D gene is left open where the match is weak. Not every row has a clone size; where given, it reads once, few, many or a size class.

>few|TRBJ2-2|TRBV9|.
CASSVINMSPNTGELFF
TGTGCCAGCAGCGTAATTAATATGAGCCCGAACACCGGGGAGCTGTTTTTT
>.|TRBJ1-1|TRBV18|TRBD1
CASSRDRERWATEAFF
TGTGCCAGCTCACGCGACAGGGAGCGGTGGGCCACTGAAGCTTTCTTT
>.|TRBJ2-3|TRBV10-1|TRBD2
CASSGTGGRALYTDTQYF
TGCGCCAGCAGTGGGACTGGCGGGAGGGCCTTATACACAGATACGCAGTATTTT
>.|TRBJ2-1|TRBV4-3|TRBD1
CASSLPGGQGYNEQFF
TGCGCCAGCAGCCTCCCGGGCGGACAGGGATACAATGAGCAGTTCTTC
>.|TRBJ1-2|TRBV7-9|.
CASSQAQGQVGYTF
TGTGCCAGCAGCCAGGCACAGGGCCAGGTCGGCTACACCTTC
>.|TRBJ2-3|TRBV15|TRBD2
CATSSPEGLAALNTQYF
TGTGCCACCAGCAGCCCAGAAGGACTAGCGGCCTTGAATACGCAGTATTTT
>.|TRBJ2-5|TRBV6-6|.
CASNDPSARETQYF
TGTGCCAGCAACGACCCATCAGCGCGGGAGACCCAGTACTTC
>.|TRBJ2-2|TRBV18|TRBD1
CASSPGTGVTGELFF
TGTGCCAGCTCACCAGGGACAGGGGTCACCGGGGAGCTGTTTTTT
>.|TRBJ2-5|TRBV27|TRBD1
CASSPRQGPGDF
TGTGCCAGCAGTCCCCGACAGGGGCCAGGGGACTTC
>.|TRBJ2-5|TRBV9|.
CASSPPGTSHFQTQYF
TGTGCCAGCAGCCCTCCCGGGACCTCTCACTTCCAGACCCAGTACTTC
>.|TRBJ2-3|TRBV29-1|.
CSVGRTETDTQYF
TGCAGCGTTGGACGGACGGAGACAGATACGCAGTATTTT
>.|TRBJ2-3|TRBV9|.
CASSVSAGALTDTQYF
TGTGCCAGCAGCGTAAGTGCGGGCGCTCTTACAGATACGCAGTATTTT
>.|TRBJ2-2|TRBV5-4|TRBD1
CASSLGSGGFGELFF
TGTGCCAGCAGCTTGGGTTCAGGGGGCTTCGGGGAGCTGTTTTTT
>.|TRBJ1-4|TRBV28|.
CASSFLQGGSEKLFF
TGTGCCAGCAGTTTCCTTCAGGGCGGTAGTGAAAAACTGTTTTTT
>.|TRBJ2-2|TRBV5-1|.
CASSWGYGDTGELFF
TGCGCCAGCAGCTGGGGATACGGGGACACCGGGGAGCTGTTTTTT
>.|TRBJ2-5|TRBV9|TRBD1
CASSRDSQETQYF
TGTGCCAGCAGCCGGGACAGCCAAGAGACCCAGTACTTC
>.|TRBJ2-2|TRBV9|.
CASSVIPGYTGELFF
TGTGCCAGCAGCGTAATTCCGGGGTACACCGGGGAGCTGTTTTTT
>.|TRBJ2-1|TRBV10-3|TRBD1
CATTGVENEQFF
TGTGCCACTACAGGGGTGGAGAATGAGCAGTTCTTC
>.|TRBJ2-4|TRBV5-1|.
CASSLGGLAKNIQYF
TGCGCCAGCAGCTTGGGAGGTTTAGCCAAAAACATTCAGTACTTC
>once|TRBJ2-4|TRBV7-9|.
CASSLAGFSQNIQYF
TGTGCCAGCAGCTTAGCGGGCTTTTCCCAAAACATTCAGTACTTC
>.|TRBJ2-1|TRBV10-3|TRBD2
CAISLVEAGSYNEQFF
TGTGCCATCAGTCTGGTTGAAGCGGGGTCCTACAATGAGCAGTTCTTC
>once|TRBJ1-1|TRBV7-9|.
CASSRWEGKNTEAFF
TGTGCCAGCAGCCGTTGGGAAGGGAAGAACACTGAAGCTTTCTTT
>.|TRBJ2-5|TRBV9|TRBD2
CASSVGGSETQYF
TGTGCCAGCAGCGTAGGCGGGAGCGAGACCCAGTACTTC
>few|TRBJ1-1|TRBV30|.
CAWGQTGNTEAFF
TGTGCCTGGGGCCAGACAGGGAACACTGAAGCTTTCTTT
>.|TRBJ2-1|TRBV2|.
CASGSGRDPEFF
TGTGCCAGCGGGTCGGGCCGCGACCCTGAGTTCTTC
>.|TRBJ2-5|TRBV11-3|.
CASSLAKAGWETQYF
TGTGCCAGCAGCTTAGCCAAGGCAGGATGGGAGACCCAGTACTTC
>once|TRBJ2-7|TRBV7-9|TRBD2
CASSFLAGHFYEQYF
TGTGCCAGCAGCTTTCTAGCGGGCCACTTCTACGAGCAGTACTTC
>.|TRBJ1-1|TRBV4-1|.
CASSQIWGVGTEAFF
TGCGCCAGCAGCCAAATATGGGGGGTCGGCACTGAAGCTTTCTTT
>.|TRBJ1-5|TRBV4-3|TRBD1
CASSQSGQGDQPQHF
TGCGCCAGCAGCCAATCTGGACAGGGTGATCAGCCCCAGCATTTT